Shown below are 20 T cell receptor beta chains from a single sample sequenced in a study of T cell responses to AZD1222 COVID-19 vaccine. Profiling relied on immunoSEQ multiplex PCR, and the TCRdb table lists in-frame clones only, not all of them. The sample carries about 120,000 clones, roughly 92% recorded once. The starting material was peripheral blood, obtained on day 0 of AZD1222 vaccination. The origin of the receptors is an adult in good health.

V usage is TRBV2 and J usage is TRBJ2-3; 10 bases fit TRBD2. The junction had 6 bases not matched to a gene; V was cut back by 8 bases and J by 1 base. The CDR3 has 15 residues. The germline V gene has CDR1 SNHLY and CDR2 FYNNEI. CDR3 protein: CASQTTSGRTDTQYF. The DNA for the CDR3 is TGTGCCAGCCAAACGACTAGCGGGCGCACAGATACGCAGTATTTT.

This clone was observed once. The chain uses TRBV4-2 and TRBJ1-4; no reliable D call. V gave up 0 bases and J gave up 4 bases, with 6 bases separating them. Germline CDR1 LGHNA, CDR2 YNFKEQ. The CDR3 is 14 residues long. The CDR3 here is CASSQERYNEKLFF. As DNA, the CDR3 is TGTGCCAGCAGCCAAGAGAGGTATAATGAAAAACTGTTTTTT.

The table lists this clone with a count of one. The genes are TRBV4-2 and TRBJ1-2; tentatively, D is TRBD1 (6 bases). The CDR3 is 15 residues long. V lost 3 bases, J lost 4 bases, and 15 bases lay in between. Germline CDR1 is LGHNA and CDR2 is YNFKEQ. The CDR3 coding sequence is TGTGCCAGCAGCCATAGTCAGGGGCCGCTCTATGGCTACACCTTC. Translated, it gives CASSHSQGPLYGYTF.

The gene calls are TRBV12-3 or TRBV12-4 and TRBJ1-5; tentatively, D is TRBD1 (5 bases). This CDR3 spans 13 amino acids. V was clipped by 1 base and J by 11 bases, with 12 bases between them. CDR3 region: CASSLVGDEAQHF. The CDR3 nucleotides read TGTGCCAGCAGTTTAGTAGGGGATGAGGCCCAGCATTTT.

The rearrangement uses TRBV5-5 and TRBJ1-2; possible D gene TRBD1, 5 bases. CDR1 is SGHKS and CDR2 is YYEKEE in the germline V gene (reference sequence). CDR3 length equals 15 residues. V lost 3 bases and J lost 4, with 16 bases in between. The CDR3 region has the DNA TGTGCCAGCAGCTGGGGCCGACCAACGGGCTATGGCTACACCTTC. This codes for CASSWGRPTGYGYTF.

This chain links TRBV5-1 with TRBJ2-1; 7 bases map to TRBD1. This CDR3 comprises 16 residues. V was clipped by 4 bases and J by 3 bases; unmatched bases: 10. Looked up from germline, CDR1 is SGHRS and CDR2 is YFSETQ. The CDR3 loop reads CASSPLRQGLYNEQFF. In nucleotides, the CDR3 is TGCGCCAGCAGCCCCTTACGACAGGGCCTCTACAATGAGCAGTTCTTC.

This chain links TRBV5-1 with TRBJ2-3, with D tentatively TRBD1 or TRBD2 (5 bases each). Germline loops: CDR1 SGHRS, CDR2 YFSETQ. Trimming took 4 bases from V and 6 from J, leaving 12 bases between them. The CDR3 length is 13 residues. The DNA for the CDR3 is TGCGCCAGCAGCCTCCGGGACGTGGATACGCAGTATTTT. It encodes CASSLRDVDTQYF.

The genes are TRBV6-5 and TRBJ1-4; a possible D gene is TRBD1 (6 bases). With 6 bases removed from V and 8 bases from J, the gap between germline ends came to 19 bases. CDR3 length equals 15 residues. In germline, CDR1 is MNHEY, CDR2 SVGAGI. The chain's CDR3 is CASRETGAPNEKLFF. CDR3 coding DNA: TGTGCCAGCAGAGAGACAGGTGCGCCCAACGAAAAACTGTTTTTT.

This clone was seen more than once but under ten times. The chain joins TRBV19 to TRBJ1-6, with a weak D call TRBD1 (5 bases). This CDR3 is built from 15 residues. Trimming stripped 4 bases from V and 7 bases from J, with 14 bases between. CDR1 is LNHDA and CDR2 is SQIVND in the germline V gene (reference sequence). CDR3 residues: CASSTSTGQNSPLHF. The CDR3 nucleotides read TGTGCCAGTAGTACCAGCACGGGGCAGAATTCACCCCTCCACTTT.

This rearrangement joins TRBV3-1 (or the pseudogene TRBV3-2) to TRBJ1-1; the D gene is possibly TRBD1 (6 bases). There are 16 residues in the CDR3. V was pared by 1 base and J by 0 bases, with 12 bases between. Germline-derived CDR1 and CDR2 are LGHDT and YNNKEL (reference sequence). For the CDR3, the DNA is TGTGCCAGCAGCCAAGTAAGGGGGGTTGTGAACACTGAAGCTTTCTTT. The encoded protein is CASSQVRGVVNTEAFF.

The gene calls are TRBV29-1 and TRBJ2-1; D gene ambiguous. The CDR3 contains 14 residues. Trimming shortened V by 4 bases and J by 0 bases, and 10 bases separated the two germline ends. Looked up from germline, CDR1 is SQVTM and CDR2 is ANQGSEA. This CDR3 is CSVVATVSYNEQFF. The CDR3 DNA reads as TGCAGCGTTGTTGCAACGGTCTCCTACAATGAGCAGTTCTTC.

The gene calls are TRBV27 and TRBJ1-4, with a possible D match to TRBD1 (5 bases). Germline V CDR1 and CDR2: MNHEY, SMNVEV (reference sequence). Trimming cost V 1 base and J 7 bases, with 13 bases left between them. The CDR3 is made up of 15 amino acids. In DNA, the CDR3 is TGTGCCAGCAGTTTATGGGGGGAAGACGCTGAAAAACTGTTTTTT. This sequence encodes CASSLWGEDAEKLFF.

The J gene is TRBJ1-1, the V gene TRBV13; D is uncertain. This CDR3 spans 13 amino acids. The V end was cut by 1 base, the J end by 7 bases, with 10 bases between. Germline V CDR1 and CDR2: PRHDT, FYEKMQ (reference sequence). CDR3 residues: CASSLVNRFEAFF. The CDR3 DNA reads as TGTGCCAGCAGCTTAGTTAACCGGTTTGAAGCTTTCTTT.

The chain uses TRBV7-3 and TRBJ1-4; 7 bases are a match to TRBD1. The CDR3 is made up of 14 amino acids. The trim removed 5 bases at V and 3 bases at J, leaving 3 bases unmatched. Germline V gene data show CDR1 as SGHTA and CDR2 as FQGTGA. Here the CDR3 reads CASSPGQSNEKLFF. The CDR3 DNA sequence: TGTGCCAGCAGCCCGGGACAGTCTAATGAAAAACTGTTTTTT.

The CDR3 region has the DNA TGTGCCAGCTCACCTGAGCAGGGAAGGATCATGAACACTGAAGCTTTCTTT. As protein: CASSPEQGRIMNTEAFF. V and J are TRBV18 and TRBJ1-1; possibly TRBD1 for D (5 bases). The CDR3 runs to 17 residues. Germline CDR1 is KGHSH and CDR2 is LQKENI. V gave up 3 bases and J gave up 0 bases, with 17 bases separating them.

The V call is TRBV6-5, the J call TRBJ1-2; TRBD1 agrees at 7 bases. Germline values: CDR1 MNHEY, CDR2 SVGAGI. Trimming took 2 bases from V and 4 from J; bases not matched to a gene: 7. This CDR3 contains 15 residues. The CDR3 is CASSYAWDRFYGYTF. CDR3 DNA: TGTGCCAGCAGTTACGCTTGGGACAGATTCTATGGCTACACCTTC.

The chain uses TRBV6-5 and TRBJ1-3; D unclear. The V and J ends lost 6 bases and 0 bases respectively, with 3 bases between them. The CDR3 is 12 residues long. Germline V lookup: CDR1 MNHEY, CDR2 SVGAGI. The CDR3 nucleotides read TGTGCCAGCAGGGACTCTGGAAACACCATATATTTT. The encoded protein is CASRDSGNTIYF.

The gene calls are TRBV2 and TRBJ1-2; 7 bases are a match to TRBD1. The CDR3 is 13 amino acids. The J segment lost 4 bases and the V segment lost 1 base, leaving 0 bases of the junction unmatched. Germline CDR1 and CDR2: SNHLY and FYNNEI. As DNA, the CDR3 is TGTGCCAGCAGTGAAGAGGGGGCCTATGGCTACACCTTC. The encoded protein is CASSEEGAYGYTF.

The chain carries TRBV6-5 and TRBJ1-1; D is perhaps TRBD1 (5 bases). The germline CDR1 and CDR2 sequences are MNHEY and SVGAGI. The CDR3 consists of 13 residues. V lost 8 bases and J lost 2, with 12 bases in between. The CDR3 nucleotides read TGTGCCAGCGCCGCGGGGGGTAACACTGAAGCTTTCTTT. Translated, it gives CASAAGGNTEAFF.

The chain couples TRBV11-3 to TRBJ2-1; 9 bases are shared with TRBD2. Per germline, CDR1 SGHNT and CDR2 YENEEA. V dropped 1 base and J dropped 9; count of bases not matched to a gene: 4. The CDR3 sequence is 14 residues long. The CDR3 bases are TGTGCCAGCAGCTTAGTGCGCGGGAGGGGTGAGCAGTTCTTC. Protein product: CASSLVRGRGEQFF.